One and the same sample provided the 24 T cell receptor beta chains below, sequenced in a study of T cell changes during pregnancy in multiple sclerosis. Clones were sequenced by immunoSEQ multiplex PCR, and TCRdb holds only the in-frame ones, with some missing. The table records fewer than 50,000 clones, 92% of them present only once. The sample was CD4+ T cells from peripheral blood mononuclear cells, taken in the third trimester of pregnancy. These receptors all stem from a female donor with multiple sclerosis, enrolled in a pregnancy study.

The V gene is TRBV10-1, the J gene TRBJ2-1, with D perhaps TRBD2 (6 bases). Germline V gene lookup returns CDR1 WNHNN and CDR2 SYGVQD (reference sequence). V lost 3 bases, J lost 9 bases, and 15 bases lay in between. This CDR3 comprises 14 residues. The CDR3 bases are TGCGCCAGCAGTGATCGGCCGGGAGAGAGTGAGCAGTTCTTC. It specifies CASSDRPGESEQFF.

This chain joins TRBV5-1 and TRBJ2-7; 11 bases are a match to TRBD1. The CDR3 extends over 15 amino acids. The J segment lost 7 bases and the V segment lost 3 bases, leaving 9 bases of the junction unmatched. Germline V gene sequence: CDR1 SGHRS, CDR2 YFSETQ. The CDR3 sequence: CASSSDGQGASEQYF. Here the CDR3 DNA reads TGCGCCAGCAGCTCGGATGGACAGGGGGCCTCGGAGCAGTACTTC.

The chain links TRBV5-6 to TRBJ1-1; D is ambiguous. Germline values: CDR1 SGHDT, CDR2 YYEEEE. The CDR3 has 13 residues. The V end was cut by 1 base, the J end by 5 bases, with 9 bases between. The CDR3 coding sequence is TGTGCCAGCAGCTTGATCACTCCTACTGAAGCTTTCTTT. Residues: CASSLITPTEAFF.

The J gene is TRBJ1-2, the V gene TRBV6-1, with no clear D. Trimming shortened V by 6 bases and J by 0 bases, and 14 bases separated the two germline ends. The CDR3 covers 15 residues. CDR1 and CDR2 (germline): MNHNS, SASEGT. CDR3 DNA sequence: TGTGCCAGCAGCTTAGCCTACGCCCCTAACTATGGCTACACCTTC. Translated, it gives CASSLAYAPNYGYTF.

The V gene is TRBV21-1, the J gene TRBJ2-1; the table gives TRBD2 as D, unverified against the DNA. TRBV21-1 is a pseudogene. The CDR3 is 17 amino acids. The DNA for the CDR3 is TGTGCCAGCAGCACCCGGACGGGACTAGCGGGCGTTATCGAGCAGTTCTTC. Translated: CASSTRTGLAGVIEQFF.

V usage is TRBV5-6 and J usage is TRBJ2-7; D perhaps matches TRBD1 (5 bases). Germline assignment: CDR1 SGHDT and CDR2 YYEEEE. The ends were cut back, 3 bases at V and 6 bases at J, with 13 bases in the middle. CDR3 size: 13 residues. CDR3 residues: CASSYQGVGEQYF. As DNA, the CDR3 is TGTGCCAGCAGCTACCAGGGTGTGGGCGAGCAGTACTTC.

CDR3 sequence reads: CASSPPRQGMSEAFF. In DNA, the CDR3 is TGTGCCAGCAGTCCCCCCCGTCAGGGAATGTCTGAAGCTTTCTTT. The chain recombines TRBV28 with TRBJ1-1, with D perhaps TRBD1 (5 bases). The germline V and J ends were trimmed by 5 bases and 6 bases, with 19 bases remaining between them. The CDR3 is made up of 15 amino acids. The germline V gene has CDR1 MDHEN and CDR2 SYDVKM.

This chain connects TRBV12-5 to TRBJ2-3, with D maybe TRBD1 (6 bases). V dropped 0 bases and J dropped 6 bases, with 16 bases sitting between them. This CDR3 spans 16 amino acids. Germline V gene data show CDR1 as LGHNT and CDR2 as FRNRAP. The DNA for the CDR3 is TGTGCTAGTGGTTTGGTACTCGGCAGGGGAAGGGATACGCAGTATTTT. Protein sequence: CASGLVLGRGRDTQYF.

The chain employs TRBV9 and TRBJ1-2; 9 bases are shared with TRBD1. The CDR3 covers 15 residues. V was clipped by 3 bases and J by 2 bases; unmatched bases: 5. The germline V gene has CDR1 SGDLS and CDR2 YYNGEE. The CDR3 sequence is CASSARGTGNYGYTF. The CDR3 DNA follows: TGTGCCAGCAGCGCCAGAGGGACAGGGAACTATGGCTACACCTTC.

This clone appeared once. V usage is TRBV7-3 and J usage is TRBJ1-2; 9 positions agree with TRBD1. The germline CDR1 and CDR2 sequences are SGHTA and FQGTGA. The junction had 6 bases not matched to a gene; V was cut back by 4 bases and J by 3 bases. The CDR3 is 15 residues long. CDR3 protein: CASSSKDRGDYGYTF. The CDR3 DNA follows: TGTGCCAGCAGCTCCAAGGACAGGGGCGACTATGGCTACACCTTC.

The genes are TRBV19 and TRBJ2-1; 8 nucleotides agree with TRBD2. There are 15 residues in the CDR3. Per the germline V gene, CDR1 is LNHDA and CDR2 is SQIVND (reference sequence). Trimming removed 4 bases from V and 1 base from J; junction bases left unmatched: 3. The CDR3 bases are TGTGCCAGTAGTACCGCTAGCGGGTCCTACAATGAGCAGTTCTTC. It is translated as CASSTASGSYNEQFF.

The V and J genes are TRBV6-5 and TRBJ1-2, with D perhaps TRBD1 (6 bases). Germline values: CDR1 MNHEY, CDR2 SVGAGI. Trimming pared 0 bases from V and 5 bases from J, leaving 10 bases between. This CDR3 region has 14 residues. For the CDR3, the DNA is TGTGCCAGCAGTTACTCCGGGACAAGATATGGCTACACCTTC. The encoded protein is CASSYSGTRYGYTF.

This chain joins TRBV28 and TRBJ2-7, with 12 bases fitting TRBD2. V was clipped by 5 bases and J by 5 bases; unmatched bases: 10. This CDR3 region has 16 residues. The germline V gene has CDR1 MDHEN and CDR2 SYDVKM. The CDR3, as DNA: TGTGCCAGCAGTCCCCCCCGGACTAGCGGGGCGGACGAGCAGTACTTC. Protein sequence: CASSPPRTSGADEQYF.

The gene calls are TRBV2 and TRBJ2-5, with 7 nucleotides matching TRBD2. The CDR3 contains 14 residues. The germline V gene has CDR1 SNHLY and CDR2 FYNNEI. V shed 5 bases, J shed 4 bases, and the junction held 7 bases outside the gene matches. CDR3 nucleotide sequence: TGTGCCAGCAGTCCCTCAGGGAGGGGAGAGACCCAGTACTTC. Residues: CASSPSGRGETQYF.

The chain combines TRBV27 with TRBJ2-7, with D possibly being TRBD2 (5 bases). Trimming stripped 5 bases from V and 6 bases from J, with 11 bases between. The CDR3 runs 12 residues. Germline V gene data show CDR1 as MNHEY and CDR2 as SMNVEV (reference sequence). Here the CDR3 reads CASSPLRGEQYF. The CDR3 DNA follows: TGTGCCAGCAGTCCCCTCCGGGGCGAGCAGTACTTC.

This clone appeared a single time. The rearrangement joins TRBV10-2 to TRBJ2-2, with TRBD1 matching over 7 bases. Germline V CDR1 and CDR2: WSHSY, SAAADI. CDR3 length equals 18 residues. V was clipped by 4 bases and J by 2 bases; unmatched bases: 13. The CDR3 loop is CASSGPSMTGINTGELFF. Written as DNA, the CDR3 is TGCGCCAGCAGTGGGCCCTCCATGACAGGGATTAACACCGGGGAGCTGTTTTTT.

This clone appeared once. This chain links TRBV30 with TRBJ2-2, with D possibly being TRBD1 (6 bases). Germline V gene sequence: CDR1 GTSNPN, CDR2 SVGIG (reference sequence). V was trimmed by 3 bases and J by 2 bases, leaving 16 bases between them. The CDR3 runs to 16 residues. CDR3 amino acids: CAWRRAGAYNTGELFF. CDR3 DNA: TGTGCCTGGAGAAGGGCAGGGGCCTATAACACCGGGGAGCTGTTTTTT.

This chain links TRBV4-1 with TRBJ2-1; 12 bases map to TRBD2. The CDR3 has 15 residues. The germline V gene encodes CDR1 MGHRA and CDR2 YSYEKL. The J segment lost 12 bases and the V segment lost 0 bases, leaving 6 bases of the junction unmatched. For the CDR3, the DNA is TGCGCCAGCAGCCAAGACGGACTAGCGGGAACTGGGCAGTTCTTC. Encoded protein: CASSQDGLAGTGQFF.

The V call is TRBV7-9, the J call TRBJ1-1; TRBD1 is a possible D gene (6 bases). V lost 4 bases, J lost 2 bases, and 11 bases lay in between. This CDR3 comprises 14 residues. CDR1 and CDR2 (germline): SEHNR, FQNEAQ (reference sequence). The DNA of the CDR3 is TGTGCCAGCAGCTCCCGGACAGTAAACACTGAAGCTTTCTTT. Its protein product is CASSSRTVNTEAFF.

This clone was recorded only once. The chain couples TRBV4-2 to TRBJ2-1; D might be TRBD2 (6 bases). This CDR3 contains 15 residues. Germline values: CDR1 LGHNA, CDR2 YNFKEQ. V was pared by 1 base and J by 1 base, with 8 bases between. The CDR3 DNA sequence: TGTGCCAGCAGCCAAGTGGGAGGATCCTACAATGAGCAGTTCTTC. Amino acids: CASSQVGGSYNEQFF.

The V gene is TRBV7-8, the J gene TRBJ2-3, with 11 bases lining up with TRBD2. The CDR3 totals 18 residues. Germline assignment: CDR1 SGHVS and CDR2 FQNEAQ. The trim removed 4 bases at V and 2 bases at J, leaving 11 bases unmatched. The CDR3 here is CASSSLYRLAGLTDTQYF. As DNA, the CDR3 is TGTGCCAGCAGCTCCTTATACCGACTAGCGGGACTCACAGATACGCAGTATTTT.

The rearrangement links TRBV30 to TRBJ2-3; 14 bases align to TRBD2. CDR3 length: 13 residues. From germline, CDR1 is GTSNPN and CDR2 SVGIG (reference sequence). Germline trimming cut 5 bases from V and 11 bases from J; bases unmatched to any gene: 6. The CDR3 nucleotides are TGTGCCTGGTGGACTAGCGGGAGGATCGGGCAGTATTTT. Encoded protein: CAWWTSGRIGQYF.

This clone occurred a few times. The chain has TRBV19 and TRBJ1-1, with a possible D match to TRBD1 (6 bases). V was pared by 3 bases and J by 0 bases, with 14 bases between. Germline V CDR1 and CDR2: LNHDA, SQIVND (reference sequence). CDR3 length equals 16 residues. In DNA, the CDR3 is TGTGCCAGTAGTATCTCAGGGGTAACGGTGAACACTGAAGCTTTCTTT. Protein sequence: CASSISGVTVNTEAFF.

The rearrangement joins TRBV28 to TRBJ2-5; 9 bases line up with TRBD1. Per the germline V gene, CDR1 is MDHEN and CDR2 is SYDVKM. CDR3 length equals 16 residues. V lost 5 bases to trimming and J lost 5 bases; unmatched junction nucleotides: 12. The CDR3, as DNA: TGTGCCAGCAGTAGTTCAGGGACAGGGCTTAAGGAGACCCAGTACTTC. This encodes CASSSSGTGLKETQYF.